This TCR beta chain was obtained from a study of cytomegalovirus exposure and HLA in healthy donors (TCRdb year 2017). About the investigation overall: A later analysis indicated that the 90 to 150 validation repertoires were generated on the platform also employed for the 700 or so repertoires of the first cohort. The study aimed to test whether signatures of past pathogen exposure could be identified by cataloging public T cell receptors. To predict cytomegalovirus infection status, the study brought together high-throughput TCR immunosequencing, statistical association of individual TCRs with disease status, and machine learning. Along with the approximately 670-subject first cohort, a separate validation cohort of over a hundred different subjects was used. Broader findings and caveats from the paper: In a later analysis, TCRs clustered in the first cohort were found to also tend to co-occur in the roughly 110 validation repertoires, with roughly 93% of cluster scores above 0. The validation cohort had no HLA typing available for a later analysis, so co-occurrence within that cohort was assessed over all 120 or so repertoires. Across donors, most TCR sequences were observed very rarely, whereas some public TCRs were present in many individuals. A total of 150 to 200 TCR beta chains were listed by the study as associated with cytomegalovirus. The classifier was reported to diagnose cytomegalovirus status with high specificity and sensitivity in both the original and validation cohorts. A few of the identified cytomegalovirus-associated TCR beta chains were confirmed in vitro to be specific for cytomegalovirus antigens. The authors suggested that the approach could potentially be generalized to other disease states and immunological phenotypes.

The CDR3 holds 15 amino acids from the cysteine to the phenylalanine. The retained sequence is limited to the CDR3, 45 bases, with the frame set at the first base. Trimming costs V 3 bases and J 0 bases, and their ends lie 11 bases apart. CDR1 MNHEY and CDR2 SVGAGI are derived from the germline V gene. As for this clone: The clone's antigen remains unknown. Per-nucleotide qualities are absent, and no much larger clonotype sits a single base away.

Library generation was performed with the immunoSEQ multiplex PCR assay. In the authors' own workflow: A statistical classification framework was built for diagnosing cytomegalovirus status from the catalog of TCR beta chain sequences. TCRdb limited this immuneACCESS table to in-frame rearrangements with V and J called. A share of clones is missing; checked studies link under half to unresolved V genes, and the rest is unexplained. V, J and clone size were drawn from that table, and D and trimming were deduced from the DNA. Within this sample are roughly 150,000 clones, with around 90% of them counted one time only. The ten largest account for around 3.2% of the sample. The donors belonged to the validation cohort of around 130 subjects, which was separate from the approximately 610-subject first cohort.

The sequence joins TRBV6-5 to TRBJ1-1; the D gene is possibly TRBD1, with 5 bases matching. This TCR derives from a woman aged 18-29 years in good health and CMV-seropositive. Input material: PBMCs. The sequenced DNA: TGTGCCAGCAGTTATCGACAGACCCTGAACACTGAAGCTTTCTTT. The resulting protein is CASSYRQTLNTEAFF.